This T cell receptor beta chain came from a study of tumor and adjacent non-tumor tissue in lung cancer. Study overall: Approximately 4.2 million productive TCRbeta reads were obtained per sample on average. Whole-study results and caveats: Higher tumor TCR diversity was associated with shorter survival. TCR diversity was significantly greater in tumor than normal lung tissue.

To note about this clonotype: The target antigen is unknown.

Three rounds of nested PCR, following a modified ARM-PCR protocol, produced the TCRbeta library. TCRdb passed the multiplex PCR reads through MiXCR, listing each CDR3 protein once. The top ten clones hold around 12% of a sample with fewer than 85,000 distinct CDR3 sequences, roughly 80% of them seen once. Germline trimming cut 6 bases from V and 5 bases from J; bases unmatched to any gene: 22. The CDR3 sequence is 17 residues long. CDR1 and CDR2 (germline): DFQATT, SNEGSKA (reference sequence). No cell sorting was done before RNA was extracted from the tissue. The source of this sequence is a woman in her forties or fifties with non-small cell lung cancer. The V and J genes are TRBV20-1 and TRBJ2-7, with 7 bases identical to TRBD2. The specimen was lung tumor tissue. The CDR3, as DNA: TGCAGTGCAAATCTCCCCTCAGCGGGACGGAGATCCGACGAGCAGTACTTC. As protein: CSANLPSAGRRSDEQYF.